This entry features one T cell receptor beta chain sequence. These data originate in a study of blood T cell repertoires in COVID-19. Study-wide context: Samples came from the United States, Italy and Spain, spanning acute and convalescent COVID-19. From T cells, B-cell-depleted T cells, or PBMCs came the material, which was cDNA or gDNA.

After removal of 1 base from V and 8 bases from J, the junction contained 14 bases not matched to a gene. The CDR3 extends over 17 amino acids. Germline V gene data show CDR1 as SGHVS and CDR2 as FQNEAQ. Original data processing: Quantification of nucleated cells was approximated via reference gene primer amplification. Repertoires were generated with immunoSEQ multiplex PCR, while TCRdb's copy carries only in-frame clones and drops some. The V and J calls and clone size are taken from that table; D and trimming were inferred from the DNA. The top ten clones hold 6.2% of a sample with about 150,000 clones, approximately 80% of them seen once.

The TCR sequence derives from a woman in her 40s who had recovered from COVID-19. The genes are TRBV7-8 and TRBJ2-3, with 8 bases matching TRBD2. The specimen sequenced was PBMCs or T cells enriched from blood (not recorded which). CDR3 bases: TGTGCCAGCAGCTTAGGCTCGCAGGGACTAGAAGGGAGTACGCAGTATTTT. This encodes CASSLGSQGLEGSTQYF.